What follows are 23 T cell receptor beta chains derived from one specimen sequenced in a study of cytomegalovirus exposure and HLA in healthy donors. Primers for the PCR totalled 60 Vbeta and 13 Jbeta. Clones were sequenced by immunoSEQ multiplex PCR, and TCRdb holds only the in-frame ones, with some missing. The sample comprises some 110,000 clones, around 82% of which are singletons, and about 3.5% rests with the top ten. Sequencing was carried out using PBMCs. The origin of the receptors is a man aged 35 to 55 in good health and CMV-seronegative.

This rearrangement joins TRBV5-5 to TRBJ1-6; D is unresolved. CDR3 size: 14 residues. CDR1 is SGHKS and CDR2 is YYEKEE in the germline V gene (reference sequence). The germline V and J ends were trimmed by 3 bases and 7 bases, with 11 bases remaining between them. CDR3 region: CASSYLPSNSPLHF. The CDR3 DNA is TGTGCCAGCAGCTATCTACCGTCAAATTCACCCCTCCACTTT.

The chain carries TRBV6-4 and TRBJ2-3; 8 bases are shared with TRBD2. The CDR3 consists of 15 residues. V trimming: 3 bases; J trimming: 3 bases; junction bases outside the gene matches: 5. The germline gives CDR1 MRHNA, CDR2 SNTAGT. This CDR3 reads CASSEGGGGTDTQYF. The CDR3, as DNA: TGTGCCAGCAGTGAAGGAGGCGGGGGGACAGATACGCAGTATTTT.

In this sample, this clone turned up once. The V gene is TRBV19, the J gene TRBJ1-5; 8 bases are a match to TRBD1. Trimming at V came to 8 bases and at J to 5 bases, leaving 2 bases not matched to a gene. There are 12 residues in the CDR3. Per the germline V gene, CDR1 is LNHDA and CDR2 is SQIVND (reference sequence). The CDR3 protein is CASGQGDQPQHF. The CDR3 coding sequence is TGTGCCAGTGGACAGGGCGATCAGCCCCAGCATTTT. The whole variable domain, filled in from reference TRBV19 and TRBJ1-5, reads DGGITQSPKYLFRKEGQNVTLSCEQNLNHDAMYWYRQDPGQGLRLIYYSQIVNDFQKGDIAEGYSVSREKKESFPLTVTSAQKNPTAFYLCASGQGDQPQHFGDGTRLSIL.

The chain recombines TRBV7-9 with TRBJ1-6, with 8 bases aligning to TRBD1. CDR1 is SEHNR and CDR2 is FQNEAQ in the germline V gene (reference sequence). With V trimmed by 3 bases and J by 13 bases, 11 bases remained unmatched. The CDR3 is made up of 15 amino acids. In nucleotides, the CDR3 is TGTGCCAGCAGCTTGGGACAGGATTTTTCTACCCCCCTCCACTTT. This sequence encodes CASSLGQDFSTPLHF.

The chain uses TRBV5-1 and TRBJ1-2, with TRBD1 matching 7 bases. The CDR3 consists of 16 residues. Germline-derived CDR1 and CDR2 are SGHRS and YFSETQ. Losses at the gene ends were 4 bases for V and 9 bases for J; bases not matched to a gene: 18. The CDR3 region has the DNA TGCGCCAGCAGCCGGGACAGATCTATGGACCGATGGAGCTACACCTTC. Translated, it gives CASSRDRSMDRWSYTF.

V usage is TRBV5-6 and J usage is TRBJ1-4, with 8 bases aligning to TRBD1. In germline, CDR1 is SGHDT, CDR2 YYEEEE. This CDR3 region has 15 residues. V was clipped by 3 bases and J by 7 bases; unmatched bases: 8. DNA for the CDR3: TGTGCCAGCAGCTATAACAGGGGGTCGATTGAAAAACTGTTTTTT. It codes for CASSYNRGSIEKLFF.

This sequence joins TRBV7-9 and TRBJ2-5; D is perhaps TRBD1 (6 bases). Germline assignment: CDR1 SEHNR and CDR2 FQNEAQ (reference sequence). This CDR3 region has 15 residues. V lost 2 bases to trimming and J lost 5 bases, with 15 bases between them. DNA of the CDR3: TGTGCCAGCAGCTTAATCACAGGGACCCTCGAGACCCAGTACTTC. This sequence encodes CASSLITGTLETQYF. Looking up the rest from reference TRBV7-9 and TRBJ2-5 gives the full variable domain: DTGVSQNPRHKITKRGQNVTFRCDPISEHNRLYWYRQTLGQGPEFLTYFQNEAQLEKSRLLSDRFSAERPKGSFSTLEIQRTEQGDSAMYLCASSLITGTLETQYFGPGTRLLVL.

The chain couples TRBV2 to TRBJ1-3, with unresolved D. V dropped 3 bases and J dropped 0 bases, with 12 bases sitting between them. This CDR3 is 16 amino acids long. Germline assignment: CDR1 SNHLY and CDR2 FYNNEI. CDR3 loop: CASSERAPYSGNTIYF. DNA of the CDR3: TGTGCCAGCAGTGAGCGGGCGCCCTACTCTGGAAACACCATATATTTT.

This chain joins TRBV7-2 and TRBJ2-1, with D perhaps TRBD2 (7 bases). The length of the CDR3 is 15 residues. Germline lookup yields CDR1 SGHTA and CDR2 FQGNSA. V was shortened by 5 bases and J by 10 bases, with 21 bases between the two germline ends. The CDR3 is CASSKRGGVIREQFF. DNA of the CDR3: TGTGCCAGCAGCAAAAGGGGGGGGGTCATCAGAGAGCAGTTCTTC.

This clone has only a few counts. The chain uses TRBV27 and TRBJ2-7, with 7 positions matching TRBD2. Germline V gives CDR1 MNHEY, CDR2 SMNVEV (reference sequence). CDR3 length equals 13 residues. Trimming removed 6 bases from V and 4 bases from J; junction bases left unmatched: 6. The CDR3 loop is CASSKRGGYEQYF. CDR3 in DNA: TGTGCCAGCAGCAAGCGGGGTGGGTACGAGCAGTACTTC.

The chain joins TRBV4-1 to TRBJ2-7; possibly TRBD1 for D (5 bases). CDR3 length: 14 amino acids. Germline-derived CDR1 and CDR2 are MGHRA and YSYEKL. The V and J ends lost 1 base and 4 bases respectively, with 11 bases between them. Here the CDR3 reads CASSQAGRAYEQYF. DNA of the CDR3: TGCGCCAGCAGCCAAGCCGGCAGGGCTTACGAGCAGTACTTC.

V usage is TRBV7-2 and J usage is TRBJ1-2; 8 bases align to TRBD1. The CDR3 loop spans 16 amino acids. Germline V gene data show CDR1 as SGHTA and CDR2 as FQGNSA. The V gene end was trimmed by 1 base and the J gene end by 7 bases; junction bases not matched to a gene: 11. CDR3 protein: CASSLDGQGFYGGYTF. The CDR3 DNA is TGTGCCAGCAGCTTAGACGGACAGGGCTTTTACGGTGGCTACACCTTC.

This chain links TRBV5-1 with TRBJ1-3; possibly TRBD1 for D (6 bases). The CDR3 runs to 15 residues. The ends were cut back, 4 bases at V and 2 bases at J, with 13 bases in the middle. The germline V gene encodes CDR1 SGHRS and CDR2 YFSETQ. The CDR3 coding sequence is TGCGCCAGCAGCCAACCAGGGGCAACTGGAAACACCATATATTTT. Amino acid sequence: CASSQPGATGNTIYF.

This chain links TRBV5-1 with TRBJ1-1; TRBD1 agrees at 7 bases. Germline lookup yields CDR1 SGHRS and CDR2 YFSETQ. Germline trimming cut 8 bases from V and 3 bases from J; bases unmatched to any gene: 4. CDR3 size: 12 residues. The CDR3 protein is CASRQGYTEAFF. DNA for the CDR3: TGCGCCAGTAGACAGGGTTACACTGAAGCTTTCTTT.

In nucleotides, the CDR3 is TGTGCCAGCAGCCAAGATAGGGACAGAAGCACCGGGGAGCTGTTTTTT. Its translation: CASSQDRDRSTGELFF. The rearrangement links TRBV14 to TRBJ2-2, with 7 positions matching TRBD1. This CDR3 has 16 amino acids. Trimming removed 0 bases from V and 4 bases from J; junction bases left unmatched: 5. The germline gives CDR1 SGHDN, CDR2 FVKESK.

The chain combines TRBV7-3 with TRBJ2-3; tentatively, D is TRBD2 (5 bases). Germline V gene sequence: CDR1 SGHTA, CDR2 FQGTGA. The length of the CDR3 is 17 residues. V lost 5 bases and J lost 0, with 18 bases in between. DNA of the CDR3: TGTGCCAGCAGCCCCCAGGCGGGCACAGCCAGCACAGATACGCAGTATTTT. As protein: CASSPQAGTASTDTQYF. Using reference TRBV7-3 and TRBJ2-3 for the parts outside the CDR3, the full variable domain is GAGVSQTPSNKVTEKGKYVELRCDPISGHTALYWYRQSLGQGPEFLIYFQGTGAADDSGLPNDRFFAVRPEGSVSTLKIQRTERGDSAVYLCASSPQAGTASTDTQYFGPGTRLTVL.

This clone has more than one count but fewer than ten. The gene calls are TRBV7-9 and TRBJ1-5, with D tentatively TRBD1 (6 bases). CDR3 size: 15 residues. The V and J ends lost 0 bases and 2 bases respectively, with 8 bases between them. Germline V gene data show CDR1 as SEHNR and CDR2 as FQNEAQ (reference sequence). In DNA form, the CDR3 reads TGTGCCAGCAGCTTAGCGAAGGGGGGCAATCAGCCCCAGCATTTT. Its protein is CASSLAKGGNQPQHF.

The chain has TRBV4-3 and TRBJ1-3; maybe TRBD1 (6 bases). Deletions cut 0 bases from V and 0 bases from J, with 6 bases between. Germline CDR1 is LGHNA and CDR2 is YSLEER. The CDR3 runs 15 residues. The CDR3 DNA is TGCGCCAGCAGCCAAGACAGGGGCTCTGGAAACACCATATATTTT. Protein sequence: CASSQDRGSGNTIYF.

The V and J genes are TRBV7-2 and TRBJ1-5, with 7 bases lining up with TRBD1. Germline V gene data show CDR1 as SGHTA and CDR2 as FQGNSA. The CDR3 is 15 residues long. V dropped 2 bases and J dropped 1; count of bases not matched to a gene: 2. CDR3 protein: CASSLRQGSNQPQHF. The CDR3 DNA reads TGTGCCAGCAGCTTAAGACAGGGCAGCAATCAGCCCCAGCATTTT.

V is TRBV18 and J is TRBJ1-2; a weak D match, TRBD1 (6 bases). The CDR3 spans 17 residues. The ends were cut back, 9 bases at V and 0 bases at J, with 23 bases in the middle. Germline V gene sequence: CDR1 KGHSH, CDR2 LQKENI. The CDR3 DNA is TGTGCCAGTACCGGGGGGCAACCGCTTAGAGCTAACTATGGCTACACCTTC. Its translation is CASTGGQPLRANYGYTF. The whole variable domain, remainder taken from reference TRBV18 and TRBJ1-2, is NAGVMQNPRHLVRRRGQEARLRCSPMKGHSHVYWYRQLPEEGLKFMVYLQKENIIDESGMPKERFSAEFPKEGPSILRIQQVVRGDSAAYFCASTGGQPLRANYGYTFGSGTRLTVV.

The rearrangement links TRBV15 to TRBJ1-3; TRBD1 might be the D (5 bases). The germline V and J ends were trimmed by 3 bases and 4 bases, with 16 bases remaining between them. CDR1 and CDR2 from the germline V gene are LNHNV and YYDKDF (reference sequence). The CDR3 sequence is 16 residues long. DNA for the CDR3: TGTGCCACCAGCAGCTCCTTATGGGGCTTGGGAAACACCATATATTTT. It translates to CATSSSLWGLGNTIYF. The full variable domain, its missing parts supplied by reference TRBV15 and TRBJ1-3, is DAMVIQNPRYQVTQFGKPVTLSCSQTLNHNVMYWYQQKSSQAPKLLFHYYDKDFNNEADTPDNFQSRRPNTSFCFLDIRSPGLGDTAMYLCATSSSLWGLGNTIYFGEGSWLTVV.

This clone was picked up a small number of times. The chain employs TRBV7-9 and TRBJ1-4; TRBD1 matches 8 bases. Per germline, CDR1 SEHNR and CDR2 FQNEAQ (reference sequence). With V trimmed by 5 bases and J by 8 bases, 10 bases remained unmatched. The CDR3 contains 15 residues. In DNA form, the CDR3 reads TGTGCCAGCAGCCCAGGGCCAGGGGGCCAGGAAAAACTGTTTTTT. This gives the protein CASSPGPGGQEKLFF.

V gene TRBV4-1 combines with J gene TRBJ2-2, with TRBD1 matching 8 bases. Unmatched junction bases numbered 8, after V lost 4 bases and J lost 4 bases. Germline CDR1 and CDR2: MGHRA and YSYEKL. The CDR3 length is 16 residues. CDR3 amino acids: CASSLGQGVGTGELFF. The DNA of the CDR3 is TGCGCCAGCAGCCTTGGACAGGGCGTGGGCACCGGGGAGCTGTTTTTT.